The 15 T cell receptor beta chains listed next were all sequenced from one sample in a study of identical twins. One entry per CDR3 protein results from TCRdb running MiXCR on the 5' RACE reads. The sample holds about 300,000 distinct CDR3 sequences, 9% to 15% seen once. The same data also went into a second study, on yellow fever vaccine responses in identical twins.

Source material: CD8+ T cells sorted from blood. The receptors come from a woman younger than 30 in good health.

This clonotype was counted a few times. The chain has TRBV4-1 and TRBJ1-2, with 7 bases fitting TRBD1. Germline V gives CDR1 MGHRA, CDR2 YSYEKL. This CDR3 spans 13 amino acids. V lost 4 bases and J lost 7; bases outside the gene matches: 6. CDR3 region: CASSRQGQRGYTF. The CDR3 DNA reads TGCGCCAGCAGCCGACAGGGACAGCGTGGCTACACCTTC.

There are a few counts of this clonotype. The CDR3 region is CASSQEPGLAFNIQYF. CDR3 coding DNA: TGTGCCAGCAGCCAAGAACCGGGACTAGCGTTTAACATTCAGTACTTC. This rearrangement joins TRBV14 to TRBJ2-4; TRBD2 aligns across 10 bases. In germline, CDR1 is SGHDN, CDR2 FVKESK. The J segment lost 7 bases and the V segment lost 0 bases, leaving 6 bases of the junction unmatched. This CDR3 region has 16 residues.

This clonotype has only a few counts. The CDR3 bases are TGCAGTGCTAGAGATTTGGGGGAGTGGCAGTTCTTC. This codes for CSARDLGEWQFF. This sequence joins TRBV20-1 and TRBJ2-1; either TRBD1 or TRBD2 may supply D (5 bases each). The germline gives CDR1 DFQATT, CDR2 SNEGSKA (reference sequence). CDR3 size: 12 residues. The germline V and J ends were trimmed by 0 bases and 12 bases, with 12 bases remaining between them.

The rearrangement uses TRBV27 and TRBJ2-1; possible D gene TRBD2, 6 bases. Germline assignment: CDR1 MNHEY and CDR2 SMNVEV (reference sequence). The CDR3 totals 11 residues. Trimming left V 6 bases short and J 12 bases short, with 12 bases between. In DNA form, the CDR3 reads TGTGCCAGCAGCCGAGGGGAGGCGCAGTTCTTC. It is translated as CASSRGEAQFF.

This clonotype was seen at least ten times. The J gene is TRBJ2-2, the V gene TRBV7-8; 7 nucleotides align to TRBD2. Germline assignment: CDR1 SGHVS and CDR2 FQNEAQ. Germline trimming cut 5 bases from V and 1 base from J; bases unmatched to any gene: 10. This CDR3 contains 17 residues. CDR3 residues: CASSPWVGLENTGELFF. DNA of the CDR3: TGTGCCAGCAGCCCCTGGGTCGGACTAGAGAACACCGGGGAGCTGTTTTTT.

This clonotype was seen many times. This rearrangement joins TRBV28 to TRBJ2-2, with TRBD1 matching 9 bases. Germline V gene lookup returns CDR1 MDHEN and CDR2 SYDVKM. J lost 4 bases, V lost 6 bases, and 9 bases had no gene match. CDR3 size: 16 residues. DNA for the CDR3: TGTGCCAGCAGAGGAAAACAGGGGGCAACCACCGGGGAGCTGTTTTTT. Its translation: CASRGKQGATTGELFF.

The chain couples TRBV12-3 or TRBV12-4 to TRBJ1-3; D gene unclear. This CDR3 comprises 12 residues. The V end was cut by 3 bases, the J end by 7 bases, with 7 bases between. The CDR3 is CASSFVGNTIYF. The CDR3 DNA follows: TGTGCCAGCAGTTTCGTTGGTAACACCATATATTTT.

This chain joins TRBV6-1 and TRBJ1-1; D gene uncertain. Trimming stripped 2 bases from V and 2 bases from J, with 15 bases between. This CDR3 has 16 amino acids. Germline CDR1 reads MNHNS; CDR2 reads SASEGT. CDR3 loop: CASSELSGGQNTEAFF. Written as DNA, the CDR3 is TGTGCCAGCAGTGAACTGTCAGGTGGCCAAAACACTGAAGCTTTCTTT.

This clonotype has only a few counts. V usage is TRBV7-9 and J usage is TRBJ1-1; TRBD1 matches at 7 bases. This CDR3 is 12 amino acids long. The V gene end was trimmed by 0 bases and the J gene end by 11 bases; junction bases not matched to a gene: 3. Germline V gives CDR1 SEHNR, CDR2 FQNEAQ (reference sequence). The CDR3 coding sequence is TGTGCCAGCAGCTTAGCGTTACAGGGGGCTTTCTTT. Translation gives CASSLALQGAFF.

The chain recombines TRBV25-1 with TRBJ2-1; maybe TRBD1 (6 bases). The V and J ends lost 1 base and 7 bases respectively, with 14 bases between them. This CDR3 is built from 15 residues. Looked up from germline, CDR1 is MGHDK and CDR2 is SYGVNS. Here the CDR3 reads CASSELRGQGNEQFF. Here the CDR3 DNA reads TGTGCCAGCAGTGAATTAAGGGGTCAGGGGAATGAGCAGTTCTTC.

This sequence joins TRBV5-1 and TRBJ2-5; D is perhaps TRBD2 (7 bases). This CDR3 comprises 14 residues. Germline V lookup: CDR1 SGHRS, CDR2 YFSETQ. V lost 2 bases, J lost 5 bases, and 13 bases lay in between. The CDR3: CASSLSGGWETQYF. CDR3 nucleotides: TGCGCCAGCAGCTTATCGGGGGGCTGGGAGACCCAGTACTTC. Full variable domain (rest looked up from reference TRBV5-1 and TRBJ2-5): KAGVTQTPRYLIKTRGQQVTLSCSPISGHRSVSWYQQTPGQGLQFLFEYFSETQRNKGNFPGRFSGRQFSNSRSEMNVSTLELGDSALYLCASSLSGGWETQYFGPGTRLLVL.

The table lists this clonotype with a few counts. The chain has TRBV5-1 and TRBJ2-7, with TRBD2 as a possible D gene (6 bases). The CDR3 totals 13 residues. Looked up from germline, CDR1 is SGHRS and CDR2 is YFSETQ. The germline V and J ends were trimmed by 5 bases and 3 bases, with 12 bases remaining between them. The CDR3 DNA follows: TGCGCCAGCAGGGGAGGCTATGGCTACGAGCAGTACTTC. Translation: CASRGGYGYEQYF.

Here the CDR3 reads CASTSTGSSYEQYV. The CDR3 bases are TGTGCCAGCACCTCGACAGGGAGCTCCTACGAGCAGTACGTC. The V call is TRBV28, the J call TRBJ2-7; 7 nucleotides line up with TRBD1. The V gene end was trimmed by 7 bases and the J gene end by 0 bases; junction bases not matched to a gene: 6. The CDR3 has 14 amino acids. The V gene's germline CDR1 is MDHEN and CDR2 SYDVKM.

This clonotype came up many times. The genes are TRBV6-4 and TRBJ2-1; D uncertain. Looked up from germline, CDR1 is MRHNA and CDR2 is SNTAGT. The CDR3 has 13 amino acids. V was cut by 6 bases and J by 5 bases, with 11 bases left in between. CDR3 loop: CASRHDDHNEQFF. The CDR3 nucleotides read TGTGCCAGCAGACACGATGACCACAATGAGCAGTTCTTC.

This clonotype was seen a handful of times. CDR3 sequence: CASSPPEPKRQETQYF. The DNA of the CDR3 is TGTGCCAGCAGCCCTCCGGAACCGAAGCGGCAAGAGACCCAGTACTTC. This sequence joins TRBV7-9 and TRBJ2-5; possible D gene TRBD2, 5 bases. V dropped 5 bases and J dropped 2 bases, with 18 bases sitting between them. Germline V gene sequence: CDR1 SEHNR, CDR2 FQNEAQ (reference sequence). The CDR3 contains 16 residues.